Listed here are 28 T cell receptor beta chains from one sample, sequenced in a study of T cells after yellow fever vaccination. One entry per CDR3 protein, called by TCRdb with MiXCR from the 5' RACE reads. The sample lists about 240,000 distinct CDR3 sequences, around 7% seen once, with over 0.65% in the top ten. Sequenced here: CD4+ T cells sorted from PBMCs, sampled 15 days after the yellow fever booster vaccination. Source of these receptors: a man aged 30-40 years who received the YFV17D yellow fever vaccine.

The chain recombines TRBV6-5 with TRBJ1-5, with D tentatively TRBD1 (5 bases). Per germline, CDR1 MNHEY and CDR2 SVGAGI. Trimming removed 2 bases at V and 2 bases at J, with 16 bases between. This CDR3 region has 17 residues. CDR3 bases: TGTGCCAGCAGTTACGGGGCAGGGTTGATTGGCAATCAGCCCCAGCATTTT. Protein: CASSYGAGLIGNQPQHF.

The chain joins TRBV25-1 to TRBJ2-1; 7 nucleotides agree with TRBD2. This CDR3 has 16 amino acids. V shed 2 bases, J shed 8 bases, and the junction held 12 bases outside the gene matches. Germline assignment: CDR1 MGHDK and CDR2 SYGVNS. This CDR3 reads CASSEAGGSGKDEQFF. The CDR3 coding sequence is TGTGCCAGCAGTGAAGCCGGCGGGAGTGGAAAGGATGAGCAGTTCTTC. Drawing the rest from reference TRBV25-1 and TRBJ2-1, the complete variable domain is EADIYQTPRYLVIGTGKKITLECSQTMGHDKMYWYQQDPGMELHLIHYSYGVNSTEKGDLSSESTVSRIRTEHFPLTLESARPSHTSQYLCASSEAGGSGKDEQFFGPGTRLTVL.

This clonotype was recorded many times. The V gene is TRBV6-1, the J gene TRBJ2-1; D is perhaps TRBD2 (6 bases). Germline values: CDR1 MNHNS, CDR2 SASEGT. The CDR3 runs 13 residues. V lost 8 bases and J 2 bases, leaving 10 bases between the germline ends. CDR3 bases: TGTGCCAGCCGGGAGTCCGCCTACAATGAGCAGTTCTTC. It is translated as CASRESAYNEQFF.

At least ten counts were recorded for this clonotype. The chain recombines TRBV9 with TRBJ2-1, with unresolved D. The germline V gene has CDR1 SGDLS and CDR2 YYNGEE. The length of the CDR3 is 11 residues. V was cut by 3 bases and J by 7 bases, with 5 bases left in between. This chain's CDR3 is CASSEDNEQFF. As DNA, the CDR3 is TGTGCCAGCAGCGAAGATAATGAGCAGTTCTTC.

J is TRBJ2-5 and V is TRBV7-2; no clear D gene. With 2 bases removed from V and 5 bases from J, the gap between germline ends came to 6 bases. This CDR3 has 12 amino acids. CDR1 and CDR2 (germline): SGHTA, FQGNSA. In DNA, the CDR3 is TGTGCCAGCAGCTTACCTTATGAGACCCAGTACTTC. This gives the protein CASSLPYETQYF.

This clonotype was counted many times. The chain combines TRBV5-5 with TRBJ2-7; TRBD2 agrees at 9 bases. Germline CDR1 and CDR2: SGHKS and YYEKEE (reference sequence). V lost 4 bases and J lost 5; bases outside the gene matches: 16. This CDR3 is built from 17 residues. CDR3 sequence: CASSPSPSSGTFDEQYF. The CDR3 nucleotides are TGTGCCAGCAGCCCCTCACCCTCTAGCGGGACGTTCGACGAGCAGTACTTC.

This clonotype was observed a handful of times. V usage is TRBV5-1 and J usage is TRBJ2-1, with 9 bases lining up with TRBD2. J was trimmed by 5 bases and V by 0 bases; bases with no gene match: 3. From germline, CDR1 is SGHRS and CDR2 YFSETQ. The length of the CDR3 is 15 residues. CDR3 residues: CASSLEGTSNNEQFF. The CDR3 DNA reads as TGCGCCAGCAGCTTGGAAGGGACTAGCAACAATGAGCAGTTCTTC.

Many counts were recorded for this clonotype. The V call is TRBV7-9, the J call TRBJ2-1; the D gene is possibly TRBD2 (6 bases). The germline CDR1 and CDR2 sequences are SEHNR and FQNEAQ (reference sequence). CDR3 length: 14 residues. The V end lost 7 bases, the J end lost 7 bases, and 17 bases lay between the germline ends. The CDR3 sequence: CASTPLPTSNEQFF. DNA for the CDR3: TGTGCCAGCACCCCCCTGCCGACTAGTAATGAGCAGTTCTTC. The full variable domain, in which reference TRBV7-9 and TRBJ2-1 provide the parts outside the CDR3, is DTGVSQNPRHKITKRGQNVTFRCDPISEHNRLYWYRQTLGQGPEFLTYFQNEAQLEKSRLLSDRFSAERPKGSFSTLEIQRTEQGDSAMYLCASTPLPTSNEQFFGPGTRLTVL.

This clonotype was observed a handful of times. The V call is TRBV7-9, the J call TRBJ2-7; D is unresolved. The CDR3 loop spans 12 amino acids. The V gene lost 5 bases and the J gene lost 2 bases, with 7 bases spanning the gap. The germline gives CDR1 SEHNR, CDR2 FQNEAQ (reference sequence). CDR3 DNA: TGTGCCAGCAGCACACGAGCCTACGAGCAGTACTTC. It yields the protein CASSTRAYEQYF.

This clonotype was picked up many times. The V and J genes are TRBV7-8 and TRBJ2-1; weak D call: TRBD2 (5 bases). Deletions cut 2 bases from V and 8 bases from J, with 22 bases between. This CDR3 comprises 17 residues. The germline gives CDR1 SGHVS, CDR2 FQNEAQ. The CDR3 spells CASSLIEGGLSRDEQFF. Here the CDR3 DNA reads TGTGCCAGCAGCTTAATCGAGGGCGGGCTCTCTAGGGATGAGCAGTTCTTC.

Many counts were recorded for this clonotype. The CDR3 region has the DNA TGTGCCAGCAGGACGGACGGTGGACAGTTTCAGTACTTC. Translating it yields CASRTDGGQFQYF. This rearrangement joins TRBV12-3 or TRBV12-4 to TRBJ2-4; D is perhaps TRBD1 (6 bases). CDR3 length: 13 amino acids. V gave up 6 bases and J gave up 11 bases, with 17 bases separating them.

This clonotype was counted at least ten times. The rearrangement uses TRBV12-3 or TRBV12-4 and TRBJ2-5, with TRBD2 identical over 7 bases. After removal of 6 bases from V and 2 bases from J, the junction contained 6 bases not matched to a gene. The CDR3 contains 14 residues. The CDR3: CASSPGTTQETQYF. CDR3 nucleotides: TGTGCCAGCAGCCCCGGGACTACTCAAGAGACCCAGTACTTC.

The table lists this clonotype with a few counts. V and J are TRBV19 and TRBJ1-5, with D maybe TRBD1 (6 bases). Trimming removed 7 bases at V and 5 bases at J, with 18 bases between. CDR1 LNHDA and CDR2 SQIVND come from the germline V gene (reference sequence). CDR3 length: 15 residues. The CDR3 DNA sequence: TGTGCCAGTACCCCCCCTGGGGGCAGCGATCAGCCCCAGCATTTT. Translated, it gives CASTPPGGSDQPQHF.

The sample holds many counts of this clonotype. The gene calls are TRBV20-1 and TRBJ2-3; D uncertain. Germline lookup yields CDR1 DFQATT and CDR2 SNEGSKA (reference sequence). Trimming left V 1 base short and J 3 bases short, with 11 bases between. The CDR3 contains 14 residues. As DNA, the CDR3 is TGCAGTGCTAGAGCGGGCGGAATAACAGATACGCAGTATTTT. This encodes CSARAGGITDTQYF.

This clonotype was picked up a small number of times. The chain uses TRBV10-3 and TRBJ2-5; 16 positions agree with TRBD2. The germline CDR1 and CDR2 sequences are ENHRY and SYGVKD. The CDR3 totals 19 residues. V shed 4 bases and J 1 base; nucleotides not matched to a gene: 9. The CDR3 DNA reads TGTGCCATCAGTGTATCAGGGACTAGCGGGAGGGCCTCCCAAGAGACCCAGTACTTC. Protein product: CAISVSGTSGRASQETQYF.

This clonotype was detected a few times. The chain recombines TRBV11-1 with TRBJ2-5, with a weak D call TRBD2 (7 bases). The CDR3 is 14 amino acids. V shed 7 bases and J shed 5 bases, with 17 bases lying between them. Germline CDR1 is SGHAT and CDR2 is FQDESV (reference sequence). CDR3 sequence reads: CASTINPGGETQYF. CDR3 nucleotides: TGTGCCAGCACCATAAACCCGGGGGGCGAGACCCAGTACTTC. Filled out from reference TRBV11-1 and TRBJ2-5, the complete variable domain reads EAEVAQSPRYKITEKSQAVAFWCDPISGHATLYWYRQILGQGPELLVQFQDESVVDDSQLPKDRFSAERLKGVDSTLKIQPAELGDSAMYLCASTINPGGETQYFGPGTRLLVL.

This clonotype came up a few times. The CDR3 here is CASSYHGDLIVGYTF. The CDR3 DNA reads as TGTGCCAGCAGTTATCACGGGGACCTCATAGTCGGCTACACCTTC. V and J are TRBV6-2 or TRBV6-3 and TRBJ1-2; perhaps TRBD1 as D (5 bases). This CDR3 contains 15 residues. In germline, CDR1 is MNHEY, CDR2 SVGEGT. Trimming removed 3 bases from V and 8 bases from J, with 19 bases in between.

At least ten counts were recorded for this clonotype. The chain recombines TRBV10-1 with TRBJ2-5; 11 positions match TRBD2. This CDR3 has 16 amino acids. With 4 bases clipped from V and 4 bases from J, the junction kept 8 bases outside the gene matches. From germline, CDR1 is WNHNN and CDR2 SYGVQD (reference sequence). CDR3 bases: TGCGCCAGCAGTGCGGGTCTAGCGGGAGGTGGAGAGACCCAGTACTTC. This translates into CASSAGLAGGGETQYF.

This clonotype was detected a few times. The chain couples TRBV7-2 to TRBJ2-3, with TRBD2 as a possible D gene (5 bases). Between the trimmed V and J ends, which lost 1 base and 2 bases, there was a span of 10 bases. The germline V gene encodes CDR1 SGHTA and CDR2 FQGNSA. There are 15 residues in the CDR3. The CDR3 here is CASSLGLANTDTQYF. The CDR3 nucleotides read TGTGCCAGCAGCTTAGGGCTAGCTAACACAGATACGCAGTATTTT.

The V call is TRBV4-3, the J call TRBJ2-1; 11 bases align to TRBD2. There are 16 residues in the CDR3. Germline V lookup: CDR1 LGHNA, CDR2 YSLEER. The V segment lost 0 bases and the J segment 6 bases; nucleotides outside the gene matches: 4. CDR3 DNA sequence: TGCGCCAGCAGCCAAGAGGGGACTAGCGGCCTCAATGAGCAGTTCTTC. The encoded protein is CASSQEGTSGLNEQFF.

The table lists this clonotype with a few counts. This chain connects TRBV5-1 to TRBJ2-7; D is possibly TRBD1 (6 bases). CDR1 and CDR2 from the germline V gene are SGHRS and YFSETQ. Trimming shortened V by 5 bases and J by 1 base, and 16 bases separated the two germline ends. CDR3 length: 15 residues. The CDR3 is CASSLNRDNSYEQYF. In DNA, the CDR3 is TGCGCCAGCAGTTTGAACCGGGACAATTCCTACGAGCAGTACTTC.

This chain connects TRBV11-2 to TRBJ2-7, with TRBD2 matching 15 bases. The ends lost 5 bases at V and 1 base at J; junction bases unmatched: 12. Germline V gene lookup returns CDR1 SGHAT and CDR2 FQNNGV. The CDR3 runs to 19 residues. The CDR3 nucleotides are TGTGCCAGCAGCCCCCGGGGACTAGCGGGGGGACTCCAATCCTACGAGCAGTACTTC. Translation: CASSPRGLAGGLQSYEQYF.

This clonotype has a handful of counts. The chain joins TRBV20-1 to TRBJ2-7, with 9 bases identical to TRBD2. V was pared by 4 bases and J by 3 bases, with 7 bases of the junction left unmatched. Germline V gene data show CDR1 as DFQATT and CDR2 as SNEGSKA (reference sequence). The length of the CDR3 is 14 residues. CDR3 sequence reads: CSATTGLAGYEQYF. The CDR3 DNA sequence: TGCAGTGCTACCACGGGACTAGCCGGCTACGAGCAGTACTTC.

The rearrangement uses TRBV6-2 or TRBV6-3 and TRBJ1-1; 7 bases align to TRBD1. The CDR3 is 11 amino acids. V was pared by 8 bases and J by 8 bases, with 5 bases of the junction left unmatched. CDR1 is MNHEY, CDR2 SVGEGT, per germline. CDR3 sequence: CASQQGQEAFF. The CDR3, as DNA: TGTGCCAGCCAACAGGGGCAAGAAGCTTTCTTT.

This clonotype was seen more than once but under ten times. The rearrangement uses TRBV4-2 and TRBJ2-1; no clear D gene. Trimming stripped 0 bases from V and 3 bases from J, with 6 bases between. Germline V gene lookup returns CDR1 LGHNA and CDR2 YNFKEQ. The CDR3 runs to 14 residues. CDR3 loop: CASSQDVNYNEQFF. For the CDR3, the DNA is TGTGCCAGCAGCCAAGATGTAAACTACAATGAGCAGTTCTTC.

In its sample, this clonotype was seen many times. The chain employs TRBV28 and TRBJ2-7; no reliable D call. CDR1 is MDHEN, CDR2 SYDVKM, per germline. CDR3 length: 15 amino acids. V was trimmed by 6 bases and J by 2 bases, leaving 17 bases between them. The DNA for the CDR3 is TGTGCCAGCAGAGGATTAGGACCCTCCACCTACGAGCAGTACTTC. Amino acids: CASRGLGPSTYEQYF.

The DNA of the CDR3 is TGTGCCAGCAGCCAAGATGCGGGAGCTAGCACAGATACGCAGTATTTT. It yields the protein CASSQDAGASTDTQYF. The chain employs TRBV3-1 and TRBJ2-3; 7 nucleotides agree with TRBD2. This CDR3 is 16 amino acids long. Germline CDR1 reads LGHDT; CDR2 reads YNNKEL (reference sequence). The junction had 3 bases not matched to a gene; V was cut back by 0 bases and J by 0 bases.

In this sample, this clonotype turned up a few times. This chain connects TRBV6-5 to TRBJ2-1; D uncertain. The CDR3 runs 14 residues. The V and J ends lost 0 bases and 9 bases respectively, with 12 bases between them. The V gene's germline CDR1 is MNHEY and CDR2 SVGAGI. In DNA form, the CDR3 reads TGTGCCAGCAGTTACTCGATGTGGAGCGCTGAGCAGTTCTTC. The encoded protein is CASSYSMWSAEQFF.